This is a list of T cell receptor beta chains from one sample in a study of STAT5B mutations in CD4+ large granular lymphocyte leukemia. This table comes from immunoSEQ multiplex PCR, and its TCRdb copy is limited to in-frame clones, with some not included. The profile shows 30,000 to 35,000 clones, 85% of them singletons. The sequenced sample was CD4+ T cells from blood buffy coats. The receptors stem from a human donor in good health. Each CDR3 is given with its conserved first and last residue. The order of the fields is clone size, V gene, J gene, CDR3 length, D gene, CDR3 protein, CDR3 DNA. A D gene is named only where the DNA matches it firmly. A row's size may be missing; if present it is once, few, many or a size class.

-,TRBV5-1,TRBJ2-2,15,-,CASSLGQSNTGELFF,TGCGCCAGCAGCTTGGGACAGTCGAACACCGGGGAGCTGTTTTTT
-,TRBV27,TRBJ1-1,13,-,CASSPQLSTEAFF,TGTGCCAGCAGTCCACAGCTTTCCACTGAAGCTTTCTTT
-,TRBV5-1,TRBJ2-1,16,-,CASSFPQEAAYNEQFF,TGCGCCAGCAGCTTCCCCCAGGAGGCTGCCTACAATGAGCAGTTCTTC
-,TRBV27,TRBJ2-3,14,-,CASRSGLAGDTQYF,TGTGCCAGCCGCTCCGGGCTAGCAGGAGATACGCAGTATTTT
-,TRBV5-1,TRBJ2-2,12,-,CASSLKDGELFF,TGCGCCAGCAGCTTGAAAGACGGGGAGCTGTTTTTT
-,TRBV18,TRBJ1-4,16,-,CASSPEGEATNEKLFF,TGTGCCAGCTCACCGGAGGGGGAGGCAACTAATGAAAAACTGTTTTTT
few,TRBV7-2,TRBJ1-1,11,-,CASSGLTEAFF,TGTGCCAGCTCGGGGCTGACTGAAGCTTTCTTT
-,TRBV7-9,TRBJ2-7,13,-,CASSLGGGDEQYF,TGTGCCAGCAGCTTAGGTGGGGGTGACGAGCAGTACTTC
-,TRBV5-1,TRBJ2-2,17,TRBD2,CASSLQWEGFDTGELFF,TGCGCCAGCAGCTTACAGTGGGAGGGATTCGACACCGGGGAGCTGTTTTTT
-,TRBV12-5,TRBJ2-1,19,TRBD2,CASGLVPFGTSGSYNEQFF,TGTGCTAGTGGTTTGGTACCCTTCGGGACTAGTGGGTCCTACAATGAGCAGTTCTTC
-,TRBV29-1,TRBJ1-2,14,-,CSVGARGEPYGYTF,TGCAGCGTTGGGGCACGGGGGGAACCCTATGGCTACACCTTC
few,TRBV5-1,TRBJ1-2,14,-,CASSLDRANYGYTF,TGCGCCAGCAGCTTGGACCGAGCTAACTATGGCTACACCTTC
-,TRBV4-2,TRBJ2-5,15,-,CASSQEGKTGETQYF,TGTGCCAGCAGCCAAGAAGGGAAAACAGGAGAGACCCAGTACTTC
-,TRBV6-1,TRBJ2-5,13,-,CASSVGPQETQYF,TGTGCCAGCAGTGTGGGCCCCCAAGAGACCCAGTACTTC
-,TRBV29-1,TRBJ2-1,16,-,CSVGFRQGTVLNEQFF,TGCAGCGTCGGGTTTAGGCAGGGGACTGTCCTCAATGAGCAGTTCTTC
once,TRBV18,TRBJ2-1,18,-,CASSPAYRVRGSYNEQFF,TGTGCCAGCTCACCGGCTTACAGGGTCAGGGGCTCCTACAATGAGCAGTTCTTC
few,TRBV19,TRBJ2-2,13,-,CASSMGNTGELFF,TGTGCCAGTAGCATGGGGAACACCGGGGAGCTGTTTTTT
-,TRBV19,TRBJ1-2,14,TRBD1,CASSHFDRGRGYTF,TGTGCCAGTAGTCATTTCGACAGGGGACGTGGCTACACCTTC
-,TRBV18,TRBJ2-5,11,-,CASSLQETQYF,TGTGCCAGCTCGCTGCAAGAGACCCAGTACTTC
-,TRBV18,TRBJ2-3,15,TRBD2,CASSPRLAVTDTQYF,TGTGCCAGCTCACCGCGACTAGCGGTCACAGATACGCAGTATTTT
-,TRBV28,TRBJ1-5,18,-,CASSWGSWAGSGNQPQHF,TGTGCCAGCAGTTGGGGAAGTTGGGCAGGTTCTGGCAATCAGCCCCAGCATTTT
-,TRBV6-1,TRBJ1-5,15,-,CASSRDPGVGQPQHF,TGTGCCAGCAGCCGGGACCCCGGAGTGGGGCAGCCCCAGCATTTT
-,TRBV2,TRBJ2-7,15,TRBD2,CASPRGAGVGAEQYF,TGTGCCAGCCCGAGGGGAGCGGGAGTCGGGGCCGAGCAGTACTTC
-,TRBV5-1,TRBJ1-2,14,-,CASSLDPLSGGYTF,TGCGCCAGCAGCTTGGATCCTCTCTCGGGTGGCTACACCTTC
few,TRBV19,TRBJ2-7,13,TRBD1,CASSSGQGPRQYF,TGTGCCAGTAGTTCAGGACAGGGACCCAGGCAGTACTTC
-,TRBV30,TRBJ1-6,12,-,CAWGTDNSPLHF,TGTGCCTGGGGGACCGATAATTCACCCCTCCACTTT
-,TRBV6-5,TRBJ1-1,14,TRBD1,CASSSGQGGAEAFF,TGTGCCAGCAGTTCGGGACAGGGCGGTGCTGAAGCTTTCTTT
-,TRBV5-6,TRBJ2-7,14,TRBD2,CASSMGLAGDEQYF,TGTGCCAGCAGCATGGGACTAGCGGGAGACGAGCAGTACTTC
few,TRBV6-1,TRBJ2-7,14,-,CASSEGGTSYEQYF,TGTGCCAGCAGTGAAGGAGGGACCTCCTACGAGCAGTACTTC
-,TRBV28,TRBJ1-4,14,-,CASSFSGIREKLFF,TGTGCCAGCAGTTTTAGCGGGATTAGAGAAAAACTGTTTTTT
-,TRBV28,TRBJ2-5,14,-,CASSYGGTQETQYF,TGTGCCAGCTCCTATGGCGGGACCCAAGAGACCCAGTACTTC
-,TRBV5-4,TRBJ2-5,14,-,CASSASGQQETQYF,TGTGCCAGCAGCGCCAGTGGGCAACAAGAGACCCAGTACTTC
-,TRBV6-4,TRBJ2-2,14,-,CASSEGLNTGELFF,TGTGCCAGCAGTGAAGGACTGAACACCGGGGAGCTGTTTTTT
-,TRBV18,TRBJ1-5,18,-,CASSPRGGGPYSNQPQHF,TGTGCCAGCTCACCTCGTGGGGGAGGCCCGTATAGCAATCAGCCCCAGCATTTT
-,TRBV30,TRBJ2-7,14,TRBD1,CAWRRRDRVNEQYF,TGTGCCTGGAGGCGGAGGGACAGGGTAAACGAGCAGTACTTC
-,TRBV7-9,TRBJ2-1,15,TRBD2,CASSFAPAGVDEQFF,TGTGCCAGCAGCTTTGCCCCAGCGGGAGTGGATGAGCAGTTCTTC
-,TRBV27,TRBJ1-5,13,-,CASSLLGDQPQHF,TGTGCCAGCAGTTTATTGGGGGATCAGCCCCAGCATTTT
-,TRBV6-5,TRBJ1-2,14,TRBD1,CASSYSGQGQGCTF,TGTGCCAGCAGTTACTCGGGACAGGGCCAGGGCTGCACCTTC
few,TRBV6-1,TRBJ2-3,13,-,CASKFRQRDTQYF,TGTGCCAGCAAGTTTCGGCAGAGAGATACGCAGTATTTT
once,TRBV27,TRBJ2-7,13,-,CASSFRLGYEQYF,TGTGCCAGCAGTTTTAGGCTTGGGTACGAGCAGTACTTC
-,TRBV11-1,TRBJ2-1,15,TRBD2,CASSSGLAGLDEQFF,TGTGCCAGCAGCTCGGGACTAGCGGGGTTAGATGAGCAGTTCTTC
-,TRBV15,TRBJ2-3,16,TRBD2,CATSRGPAGGRDTQYF,TGTGCCACCAGCAGAGGTCCTGCGGGAGGTCGAGATACGCAGTATTTT
-,TRBV6-1,TRBJ1-1,14,TRBD1,CASIAGQLNTEAFF,TGTGCCAGCATCGCGGGACAGTTGAACACTGAAGCTTTCTTT
-,TRBV7-2,TRBJ1-5,15,-,CASSPHRGGNQPQHF,TGTGCCAGCAGCCCGCATAGAGGCGGCAATCAGCCCCAGCATTTT
-,TRBV7-9,TRBJ2-7,14,-,CASSYLQPAYEQYF,TGTGCCAGCAGCTACTTGCAACCCGCCTACGAGCAGTACTTC